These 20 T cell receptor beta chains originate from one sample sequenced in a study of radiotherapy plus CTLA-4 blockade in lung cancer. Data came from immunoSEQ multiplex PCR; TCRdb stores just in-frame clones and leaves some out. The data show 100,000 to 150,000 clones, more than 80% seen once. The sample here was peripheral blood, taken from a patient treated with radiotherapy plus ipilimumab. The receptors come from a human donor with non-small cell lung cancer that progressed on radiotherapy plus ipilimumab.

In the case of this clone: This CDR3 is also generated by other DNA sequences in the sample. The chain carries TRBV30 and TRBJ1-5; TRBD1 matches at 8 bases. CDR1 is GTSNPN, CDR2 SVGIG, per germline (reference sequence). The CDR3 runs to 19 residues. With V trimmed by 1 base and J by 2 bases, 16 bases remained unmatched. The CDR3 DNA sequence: TGTGCCTGGAGTGATGATGGAAACAGGGGGGGTCGAGGCAATCAGCCCCAGCATTTT. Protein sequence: CAWSDDGNRGGRGNQPQHF.

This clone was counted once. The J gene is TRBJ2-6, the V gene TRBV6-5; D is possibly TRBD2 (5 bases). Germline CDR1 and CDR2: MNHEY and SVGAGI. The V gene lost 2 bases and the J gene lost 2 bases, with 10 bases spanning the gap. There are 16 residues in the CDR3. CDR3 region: CASSYRGSPGANVLTF. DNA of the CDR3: TGTGCCAGCAGTTACCGCGGGTCCCCTGGGGCCAACGTCCTGACTTTC.

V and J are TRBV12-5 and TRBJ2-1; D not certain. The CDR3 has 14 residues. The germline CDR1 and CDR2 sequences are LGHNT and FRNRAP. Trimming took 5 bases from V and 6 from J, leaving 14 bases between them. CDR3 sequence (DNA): TGTGCTAGTGGTCTCCGCTCAAACCCCAATGAGCAGTTCTTC. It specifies CASGLRSNPNEQFF.

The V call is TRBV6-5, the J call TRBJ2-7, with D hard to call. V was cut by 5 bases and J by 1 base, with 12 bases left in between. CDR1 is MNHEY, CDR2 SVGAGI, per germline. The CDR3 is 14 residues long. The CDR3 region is CASSRGAQSYEQYF. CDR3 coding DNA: TGTGCCAGCAGTCGCGGAGCGCAATCCTACGAGCAGTACTTC.

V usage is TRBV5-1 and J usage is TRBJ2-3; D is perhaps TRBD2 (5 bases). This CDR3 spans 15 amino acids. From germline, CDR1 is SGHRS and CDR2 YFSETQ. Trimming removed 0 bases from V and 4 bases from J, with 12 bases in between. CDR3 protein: CASSLVLARADTQYF. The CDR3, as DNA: TGCGCCAGCAGCTTGGTTCTAGCTCGGGCAGATACGCAGTATTTT.

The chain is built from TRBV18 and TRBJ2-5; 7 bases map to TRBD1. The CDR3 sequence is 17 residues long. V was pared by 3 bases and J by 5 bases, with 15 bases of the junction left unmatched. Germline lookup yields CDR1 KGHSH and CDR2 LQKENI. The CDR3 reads CASSPGTVPYRLETQYF. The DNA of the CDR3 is TGTGCCAGCTCACCCGGGACAGTCCCCTATCGATTGGAGACCCAGTACTTC.

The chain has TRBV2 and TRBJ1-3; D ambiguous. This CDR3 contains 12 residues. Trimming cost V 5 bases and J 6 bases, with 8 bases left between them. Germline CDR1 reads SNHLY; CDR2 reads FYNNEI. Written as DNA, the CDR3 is TGTGCCAGCAGTTGGACCCAAAACACCATATATTTT. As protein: CASSWTQNTIYF. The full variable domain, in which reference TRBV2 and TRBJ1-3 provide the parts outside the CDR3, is EPEVTQTPSHQVTQMGQEVILRCVPISNHLYFYWYRQILGQKVEFLVSFYNNEISEKSEIFDDQFSVERPDGSNFTLKIRSTKLEDSAMYFCASSWTQNTIYFGEGSWLTVV.

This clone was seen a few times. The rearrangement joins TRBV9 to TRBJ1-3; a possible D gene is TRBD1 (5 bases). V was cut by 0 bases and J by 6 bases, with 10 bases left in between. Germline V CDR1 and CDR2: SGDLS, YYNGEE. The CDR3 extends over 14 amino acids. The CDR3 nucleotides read TGTGCCAGCAGCGTAGTCGACAGAGTAAACACCATATATTTT. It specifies CASSVVDRVNTIYF.

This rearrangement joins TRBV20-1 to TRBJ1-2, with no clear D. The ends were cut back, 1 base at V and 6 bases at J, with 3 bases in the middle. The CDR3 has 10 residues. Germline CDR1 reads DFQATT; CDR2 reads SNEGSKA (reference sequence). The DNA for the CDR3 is TGCAGTGCTAGAGGGGATGGCTACACCTTC. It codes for CSARGDGYTF.

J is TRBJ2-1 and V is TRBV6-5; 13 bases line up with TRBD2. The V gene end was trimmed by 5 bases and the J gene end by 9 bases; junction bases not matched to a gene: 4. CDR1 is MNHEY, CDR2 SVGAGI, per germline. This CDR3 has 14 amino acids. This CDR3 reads CASSRTSGRAEQFF. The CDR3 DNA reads TGTGCCAGCAGTCGAACTAGCGGGAGGGCTGAGCAGTTCTTC.

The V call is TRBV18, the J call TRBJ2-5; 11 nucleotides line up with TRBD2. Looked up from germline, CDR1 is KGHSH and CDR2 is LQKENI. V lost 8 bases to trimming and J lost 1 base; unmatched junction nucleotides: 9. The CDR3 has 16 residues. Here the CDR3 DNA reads TGTGCCAGCACCCTGACTAGCGGGAACCTCCAAGAGACCCAGTACTTC. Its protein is CASTLTSGNLQETQYF.

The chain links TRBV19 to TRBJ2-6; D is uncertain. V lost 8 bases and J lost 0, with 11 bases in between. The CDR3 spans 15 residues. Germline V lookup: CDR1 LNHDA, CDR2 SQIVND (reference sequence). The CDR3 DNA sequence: TGTGCCAGTTGCACCCTAAGCTCTGGGGCCAACGTCCTGACTTTC. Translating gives CASCTLSSGANVLTF.

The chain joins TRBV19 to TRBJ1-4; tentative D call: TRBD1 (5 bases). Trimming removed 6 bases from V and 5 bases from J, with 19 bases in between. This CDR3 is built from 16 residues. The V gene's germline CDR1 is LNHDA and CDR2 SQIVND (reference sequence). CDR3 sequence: CASSLLGRTQNEKLFF. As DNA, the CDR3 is TGTGCCAGTAGCCTTCTCGGGCGGACACAGAATGAAAAACTGTTTTTT.

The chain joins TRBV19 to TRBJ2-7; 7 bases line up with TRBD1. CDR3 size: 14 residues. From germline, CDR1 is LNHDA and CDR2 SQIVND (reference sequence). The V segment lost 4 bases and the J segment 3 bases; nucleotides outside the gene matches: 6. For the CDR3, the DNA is TGTGCCAGTAGTAAACAGGGGCCGGGCTACGAGCAGTACTTC. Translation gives CASSKQGPGYEQYF.

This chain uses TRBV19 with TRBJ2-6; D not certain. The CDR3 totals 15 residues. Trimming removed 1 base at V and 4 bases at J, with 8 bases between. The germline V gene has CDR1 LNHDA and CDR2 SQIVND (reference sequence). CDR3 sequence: CASSIGGVGANVLTF. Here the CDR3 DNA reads TGTGCCAGTAGTATAGGTGGGGTGGGGGCCAACGTCCTGACTTTC.

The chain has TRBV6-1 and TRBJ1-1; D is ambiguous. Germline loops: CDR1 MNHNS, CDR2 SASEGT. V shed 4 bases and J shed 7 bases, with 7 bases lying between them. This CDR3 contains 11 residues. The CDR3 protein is CASSVLIEAFF. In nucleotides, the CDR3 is TGTGCCAGCAGTGTCCTGATTGAAGCTTTCTTT.

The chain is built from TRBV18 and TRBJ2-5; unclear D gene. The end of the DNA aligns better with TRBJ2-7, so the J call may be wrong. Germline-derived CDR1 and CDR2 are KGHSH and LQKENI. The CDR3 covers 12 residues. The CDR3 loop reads CASSPSRNEQYF. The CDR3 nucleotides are TGTGCCAGCTCACCGTCGAGGAACGAGCAGTACTTC.

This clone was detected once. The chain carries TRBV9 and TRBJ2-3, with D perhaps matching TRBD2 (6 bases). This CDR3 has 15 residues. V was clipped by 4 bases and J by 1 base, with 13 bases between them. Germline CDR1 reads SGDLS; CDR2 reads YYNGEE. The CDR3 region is CASSLDGEGTDTQYF. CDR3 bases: TGTGCCAGCAGCCTCGACGGGGAGGGCACAGATACGCAGTATTTT.

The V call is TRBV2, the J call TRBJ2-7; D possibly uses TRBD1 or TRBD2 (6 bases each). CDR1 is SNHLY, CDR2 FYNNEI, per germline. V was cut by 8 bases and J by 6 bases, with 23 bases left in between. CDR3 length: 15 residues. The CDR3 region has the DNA TGTGCCAGCGGGCGGGACAACTCCGTTTTAGGCGAGCAGTACTTC. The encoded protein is CASGRDNSVLGEQYF.

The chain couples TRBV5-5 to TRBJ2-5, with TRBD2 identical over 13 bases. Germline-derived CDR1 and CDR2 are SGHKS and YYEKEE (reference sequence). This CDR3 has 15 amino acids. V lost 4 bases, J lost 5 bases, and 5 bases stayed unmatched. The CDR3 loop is CASSRGLAGTETQYF. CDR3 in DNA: TGTGCCAGCAGCCGGGGACTAGCGGGAACGGAGACCCAGTACTTC.